This T cell receptor beta chain originates from a study of response to subunit inactivated influenza vaccine. Each CDR3 protein is one row after TCRdb ran MiXCR on the RT-PCR reads. The table has around 750,000 distinct CDR3 sequences, about 20% seen once. This clonotype has only one observation. Its antigen is as yet unknown. Whole-study results and caveats: New T cells are recruited in small numbers by each seasonal influenza vaccination, according to the authors' suggestion.

The TCR sequence derives from a man aged 50 or older who received an inactivated influenza vaccine. The sample was PBMCs from blood, taken more than 4 days after vaccination.

As DNA, the CDR3 is TGCGCCAGCAGCTCAACCTCACAGGGTAACATTCAGTACTTC. Its protein is CASSSTSQGNIQYF. The chain uses TRBV5-1 and TRBJ2-4, with D perhaps TRBD1 (6 bases). The germline gives CDR1 SGHRS, CDR2 YFSETQ. The CDR3 contains 14 residues. V was cut by 3 bases and J by 7 bases, with 14 bases left in between.